The rows below give T cell receptor beta chains drawn from one sample of a study of blood T cell repertoires in COVID-19. The table came from immunoSEQ multiplex PCR; TCRdb's copy has only in-frame clones and leaves some out. This sample has some 170,000 clones, with more than 80% found just once. Source material: peripheral blood. Receptors were obtained from a woman aged 55-70 years with COVID-19, enrolled during active disease. CDR3s include the opening cysteine and the closing phenylalanine or tryptophan. Each record gives: clone size, D gene, J gene, CDR3 length, V gene, CDR3 protein, CDR3 DNA. The D gene is left open where the match is weak. Clone size is shown for a subset of rows, as once, few, many or a class of expanded clone.

clone size: NA
D gene: TRBD1
J gene: TRBJ2-7
CDR3 length: 15
V gene: TRBV7-2
CDR3 protein: CASSKSGTGGNEQYF
CDR3 DNA: TGTGCCAGCAGCAAATCCGGGACAGGCGGCAACGAGCAGTACTTC

clone size: NA
D gene: NA
J gene: TRBJ2-2
CDR3 length: 17
V gene: TRBV5-1
CDR3 protein: CASMARPVFANTGELFF
CDR3 DNA: TGCGCCAGCATGGCCAGGCCCGTGTTCGCGAACACCGGGGAGCTGTTTTTT

clone size: NA
D gene: NA
J gene: TRBJ1-2
CDR3 length: 14
V gene: TRBV19
CDR3 protein: CASSTGGVHYGYTF
CDR3 DNA: TGTGCCAGTAGTACGGGGGGCGTTCACTATGGCTACACCTTC

clone size: NA
D gene: NA
J gene: TRBJ1-2
CDR3 length: 14
V gene: TRBV5-5
CDR3 protein: CASSLVLTFYGYTF
CDR3 DNA: TGTGCCAGCAGCTTGGTTTTAACTTTCTATGGCTACACCTTC

clone size: NA
D gene: NA
J gene: TRBJ2-4
CDR3 length: 13
V gene: TRBV7-9
CDR3 protein: CASGTLAKNIQYF
CDR3 DNA: TGTGCCAGCGGCACGCTAGCCAAAAACATTCAGTACTTC

clone size: NA
D gene: NA
J gene: TRBJ1-1
CDR3 length: 13
V gene: TRBV19
CDR3 protein: CASSIGAGGEAFF
CDR3 DNA: TGTGCCAGTAGTATAGGGGCGGGGGGTGAAGCTTTCTTT

clone size: NA
D gene: TRBD2
J gene: TRBJ2-1
CDR3 length: 16
V gene: TRBV9
CDR3 protein: CASSVVWRGGHNEQFF
CDR3 DNA: TGTGCCAGCAGCGTAGTTTGGCGGGGGGGCCACAATGAGCAGTTCTTC

clone size: NA
D gene: NA
J gene: TRBJ2-1
CDR3 length: 13
V gene: TRBV7-3
CDR3 protein: CASSLSRDNEQFF
CDR3 DNA: TGTGCCAGCAGCTTGTCCCGAGACAATGAGCAGTTCTTC

clone size: NA
D gene: TRBD2
J gene: TRBJ2-3
CDR3 length: 17
V gene: TRBV4-3
CDR3 protein: CASSQVYSGTRTDTQYF
CDR3 DNA: TGCGCCAGCAGCCAAGTGTACTCCGGGACTAGAACAGATACGCAGTATTTT

clone size: NA
D gene: NA
J gene: TRBJ2-7
CDR3 length: 16
V gene: TRBV18
CDR3 protein: CASSPLQGLRDYEQYF
CDR3 DNA: TGTGCCAGCTCACCCCTACAGGGACTAAGAGACTACGAGCAGTACTTC

clone size: NA
D gene: TRBD2
J gene: TRBJ2-1
CDR3 length: 14
V gene: TRBV10-3
CDR3 protein: CAIYAGGLNNEQFF
CDR3 DNA: TGTGCCATCTACGCGGGGGGCCTAAACAATGAGCAGTTCTTC

clone size: few
D gene: TRBD2
J gene: TRBJ2-5
CDR3 length: 16
V gene: TRBV19
CDR3 protein: CASSGRGRNGKETQYF
CDR3 DNA: TGTGCCAGTAGTGGGAGGGGTAGGAACGGGAAGGAGACCCAGTACTTC

clone size: NA
D gene: TRBD2
J gene: TRBJ2-1
CDR3 length: 15
V gene: TRBV7-2
CDR3 protein: CASSFRVSGLNEQFF
CDR3 DNA: TGTGCCAGCAGCTTTAGGGTTAGCGGGTTGAATGAGCAGTTCTTC

clone size: NA
D gene: NA
J gene: TRBJ2-1
CDR3 length: 13
V gene: TRBV6-4
CDR3 protein: CASSDFRTSGQFF
CDR3 DNA: TGTGCCAGCAGTGACTTCCGGACCAGCGGGCAGTTCTTC

clone size: NA
D gene: TRBD1
J gene: TRBJ2-7
CDR3 length: 15
V gene: TRBV10-3
CDR3 protein: CAISTGGLGSYEQYF
CDR3 DNA: TGTGCCATCAGTACAGGGGGCCTGGGATCCTACGAGCAGTACTTC

clone size: NA
D gene: NA
J gene: TRBJ1-2
CDR3 length: 17
V gene: TRBV5-1
CDR3 protein: CASSQGIRTAINYGYTF
CDR3 DNA: TGCGCCAGCAGCCAAGGAATCCGGACAGCGATTAACTATGGCTACACCTTC

clone size: NA
D gene: NA
J gene: TRBJ1-4
CDR3 length: 15
V gene: TRBV7-8
CDR3 protein: CASSLNGLSNEKLFF
CDR3 DNA: TGTGCCAGCAGCTTGAACGGACTGTCTAATGAAAAACTGTTTTTT

clone size: NA
D gene: NA
J gene: TRBJ1-1
CDR3 length: 12
V gene: TRBV7-9
CDR3 protein: CASAPRGTEAFF
CDR3 DNA: TGTGCCAGCGCCCCCCGAGGCACTGAAGCTTTCTTT

clone size: NA
D gene: NA
J gene: TRBJ1-2
CDR3 length: 14
V gene: TRBV27
CDR3 protein: CASSLNRAHYGYTF
CDR3 DNA: TGTGCCAGCAGTTTGAACAGGGCGCACTATGGCTACACCTTC

clone size: NA
D gene: NA
J gene: TRBJ2-5
CDR3 length: 11
V gene: TRBV2
CDR3 protein: CASTGEETQYF
CDR3 DNA: TGTGCCAGCACAGGGGAAGAGACCCAGTACTTC

clone size: NA
D gene: NA
J gene: TRBJ2-7
CDR3 length: 16
V gene: TRBV15
CDR3 protein: CATSRATTGKRYEQYF
CDR3 DNA: TGTGCCACCAGCAGAGCTACAACAGGCAAAAGGTACGAGCAGTACTTC

clone size: NA
D gene: NA
J gene: TRBJ1-1
CDR3 length: 14
V gene: TRBV13
CDR3 protein: CASSLAQLNTEAFF
CDR3 DNA: TGTGCCAGCAGCTTAGCACAATTAAACACTGAAGCTTTCTTT

clone size: NA
D gene: NA
J gene: TRBJ1-6
CDR3 length: 14
V gene: TRBV6-5
CDR3 protein: CASSPRGENSPLHF
CDR3 DNA: TGTGCCAGCAGCCCCAGGGGAGAGAACTCACCCCTCCACTTT

clone size: NA
D gene: TRBD1
J gene: TRBJ1-2
CDR3 length: 16
V gene: TRBV27
CDR3 protein: CASSLRTGRNNYGYTF
CDR3 DNA: TGTGCCAGCAGTTTAAGGACAGGGAGGAACAACTATGGCTACACCTTC

clone size: NA
D gene: TRBD1
J gene: TRBJ1-6
CDR3 length: 15
V gene: TRBV19
CDR3 protein: CASTRRDRGESPLHF
CDR3 DNA: TGTGCCAGTACCCGCCGGGACAGGGGTGAGTCACCCCTCCACTTT

clone size: NA
D gene: NA
J gene: TRBJ1-5
CDR3 length: 16
V gene: TRBV6-1
CDR3 protein: CASSEVRGVSNQPQHF
CDR3 DNA: TGTGCCAGCAGTGAAGTTCGGGGGGTGAGTAATCAGCCCCAGCATTTT

clone size: NA
D gene: NA
J gene: TRBJ1-2
CDR3 length: 13
V gene: TRBV2
CDR3 protein: CASSQLANYGYTF
CDR3 DNA: TGTGCCAGCAGTCAACTAGCTAACTATGGCTACACCTTC

clone size: NA
D gene: TRBD2
J gene: TRBJ2-5
CDR3 length: 14
V gene: TRBV18
CDR3 protein: CASSRTSSQETQYF
CDR3 DNA: TGTGCCAGCTCGAGGACTAGCTCACAAGAGACCCAGTACTTC

clone size: NA
D gene: TRBD1
J gene: TRBJ2-7
CDR3 length: 14
V gene: TRBV27
CDR3 protein: CASSSDRESYEQYF
CDR3 DNA: TGTGCCAGCAGTTCCGACAGGGAATCCTACGAGCAGTACTTC

clone size: NA
D gene: NA
J gene: TRBJ1-1
CDR3 length: 14
V gene: TRBV5-6
CDR3 protein: CASSLGRWYTEAFF
CDR3 DNA: TGTGCCAGCAGCTTGGGGAGATGGTACACTGAAGCTTTCTTT

clone size: once
D gene: NA
J gene: TRBJ2-2
CDR3 length: 16
V gene: TRBV7-9
CDR3 protein: CASSFSQGIGTGELFF
CDR3 DNA: TGTGCCAGCAGCTTTTCGCAGGGTATCGGGACCGGGGAGCTGTTTTTT

clone size: once
D gene: TRBD2
J gene: TRBJ2-5
CDR3 length: 19
V gene: TRBV2
CDR3 protein: CASTEGAGVANLGPETQYF
CDR3 DNA: TGTGCCAGCACTGAAGGGGCGGGGGTCGCAAATTTGGGGCCGGAGACCCAGTACTTC

clone size: NA
D gene: TRBD1
J gene: TRBJ2-2
CDR3 length: 15
V gene: TRBV7-2
CDR3 protein: CASSLTGSNTGELFF
CDR3 DNA: TGTGCCAGCAGCCTGACAGGGTCGAACACCGGGGAGCTGTTTTTT

clone size: NA
D gene: NA
J gene: TRBJ2-7
CDR3 length: 15
V gene: TRBV30
CDR3 protein: CAWSPGQDRKDEQYF
CDR3 DNA: TGTGCCTGGAGCCCCGGCCAAGACAGAAAAGACGAGCAGTACTTC

clone size: once
D gene: NA
J gene: TRBJ1-2
CDR3 length: 17
V gene: TRBV28
CDR3 protein: CASSPQDGRAGVGGYTF
CDR3 DNA: TGTGCCAGCAGTCCCCAGGACGGCAGGGCTGGGGTCGGAGGCTACACCTTC

clone size: NA
D gene: NA
J gene: TRBJ1-2
CDR3 length: 14
V gene: TRBV9
CDR3 protein: CASSGTDHNYGYTF
CDR3 DNA: TGTGCCAGCAGCGGGACAGATCATAACTATGGCTACACCTTC

clone size: NA
D gene: NA
J gene: TRBJ1-5
CDR3 length: 12
V gene: TRBV19
CDR3 protein: CASSIFEQPQHF
CDR3 DNA: TGTGCCAGTAGTATCTTCGAGCAGCCCCAGCATTTT

clone size: NA
D gene: NA
J gene: TRBJ1-4
CDR3 length: 12
V gene: TRBV6-5
CDR3 protein: CASSYSTGKLFF
CDR3 DNA: TGTGCCAGCAGTTACTCGACCGGGAAACTGTTTTTT

clone size: NA
D gene: TRBD1
J gene: TRBJ1-1
CDR3 length: 14
V gene: TRBV18
CDR3 protein: CASSHRDRDAEAFF
CDR3 DNA: TGTGCCAGCTCACACCGGGACAGAGACGCTGAAGCTTTCTTT

clone size: NA
D gene: NA
J gene: TRBJ1-4
CDR3 length: 14
V gene: TRBV5-5
CDR3 protein: CASTPGWSREKLFF
CDR3 DNA: TGTGCCAGCACTCCAGGGTGGTCTAGGGAAAAACTGTTTTTT

clone size: NA
D gene: TRBD2
J gene: TRBJ2-3
CDR3 length: 19
V gene: TRBV11-2
CDR3 protein: CASSLGLAGGPDLSDTQYF
CDR3 DNA: TGTGCCAGCAGCTTAGGTCTAGCGGGGGGGCCCGATTTGTCGGATACGCAGTATTTT

clone size: few
D gene: TRBD1
J gene: TRBJ1-1
CDR3 length: 14
V gene: TRBV18
CDR3 protein: CASSERQGQTEAFF
CDR3 DNA: TGTGCCAGCTCAGAAAGACAGGGACAGACTGAAGCTTTCTTT

clone size: NA
D gene: TRBD1
J gene: TRBJ2-1
CDR3 length: 15
V gene: TRBV11-3
CDR3 protein: CASSLRTGVFGEQFF
CDR3 DNA: TGTGCCAGCAGCTTAAGGACAGGGGTGTTCGGTGAGCAGTTCTTC

clone size: NA
D gene: TRBD1
J gene: TRBJ2-7
CDR3 length: 13
V gene: TRBV18
CDR3 protein: CASSPSGGYEQYF
CDR3 DNA: TGTGCCAGCTCACCGTCAGGGGGCTACGAGCAGTACTTC

clone size: NA
D gene: NA
J gene: TRBJ2-5
CDR3 length: 15
V gene: TRBV18
CDR3 protein: CASSPRPQVGETQYF
CDR3 DNA: TGTGCCAGCTCCCCGAGACCCCAGGTAGGAGAGACCCAGTACTTC

clone size: NA
D gene: NA
J gene: TRBJ2-1
CDR3 length: 15
V gene: TRBV11-1
CDR3 protein: CASSLVSLVGNEQFF
CDR3 DNA: TGTGCCAGCAGCTTAGTGAGCCTAGTAGGAAATGAGCAGTTCTTC

clone size: NA
D gene: NA
J gene: TRBJ1-6
CDR3 length: 15
V gene: TRBV2
CDR3 protein: CASRWTANYNSPLHF
CDR3 DNA: TGTGCCAGCAGATGGACAGCAAACTATAATTCACCCCTCCACTTT

clone size: NA
D gene: NA
J gene: TRBJ1-2
CDR3 length: 14
V gene: TRBV4-1
CDR3 protein: CASSPQGLGYGYTF
CDR3 DNA: TGCGCCAGCAGCCCGCAAGGCCTCGGGTATGGCTACACCTTC

clone size: NA
D gene: TRBD1
J gene: TRBJ1-2
CDR3 length: 13
V gene: TRBV5-4
CDR3 protein: CASSLEQGYGYTF
CDR3 DNA: TGTGCCAGCAGCTTGGAACAGGGGTATGGCTACACCTTC

clone size: NA
D gene: TRBD1
J gene: TRBJ1-2
CDR3 length: 13
V gene: TRBV15
CDR3 protein: CATSAGTDYGYTF
CDR3 DNA: TGTGCCACCAGTGCCGGGACAGACTATGGCTACACCTTC

clone size: NA
D gene: NA
J gene: TRBJ2-7
CDR3 length: 14
V gene: TRBV7-9
CDR3 protein: CACPPNRDSYEQYF
CDR3 DNA: TGTGCCTGCCCTCCCAACAGGGATTCCTACGAGCAGTACTTC